This TCR beta chain was observed in a study of beta chain features in type 1 diabetes. Study at large: What patients shared with healthy donors was a similar profile of age, gender and cell yields. Study-wide findings and caveats: TCRB CDR3s were moderately but significantly shorter in Type 1 diabetes patients in all four CD4+ subsets. These data did not resolve whether HLA type affects TCRB rearrangement. TCRB repertoires of naive, central memory and Treg cells appeared more similar among patients than among healthy donors.

Expressed TCRB transcripts were sequenced after all isolated RNA was converted to cDNA. For naive, central memory and regulatory T cell samples, reads averaged roughly 3.5 million. Data came from immunoSEQ multiplex PCR; TCRdb stores just in-frame clones and leaves some out. Among more than 550,000 clones listed, about 14% were seen once. A remark on this clone: The antigen remains unidentified.

This CDR3 is 13 amino acids long. CDR1 SGDLS and CDR2 YYNGEE come from the germline V gene. V lost 1 base, J lost 2 bases, and 4 bases lay in between. Sequencing input: naive CD4+ T cells from blood. This receptor was obtained from a man between 18 and 35 years old with type 1 diabetes. This chain connects TRBV9 to TRBJ2-1; D remains unclear. The CDR3 is CASSVSTYNEQFF. The CDR3 DNA follows: TGTGCCAGCAGCGTATCCACCTACAATGAGCAGTTCTTC.